This paragraph reports one T cell receptor (beta chain). Its specificity is unknown. This specimen comes from a study of shared clonotypes between healthy human individuals. Clones were read by immunoSEQ multiplex PCR, and TCRdb kept only the in-frame ones, dropping some. The data hold more than 2,000,000 clones, with more than 90% observed a single time. The study, taken as a whole, reports: Several donors showed sharing of about 5.5% of naive CD4 clonotypes. Clonotypes shared by all four sorted-subset donors had higher generation probabilities than non-shared clonotypes.

The material sequenced was naive CD4+ T cells sorted from blood. Indicated subset: CD45RA+ positively selected. This clonotype originated in a man younger than 35 in good health.

The CDR3 nucleotides read TGTGCCATCAGTGCTAGCGGCTACAATGAGCAGTTCTTC. Translated: CAISASGYNEQFF. The chain uses TRBV10-3 and TRBJ2-1; TRBD2 matches 7 bases. Germline CDR1 ENHRY, CDR2 SYGVKD. V lost 4 bases to trimming and J lost 3 bases; unmatched junction nucleotides: 0. The CDR3 spans 13 residues.